What follows are 20 T cell receptor beta chains derived from one specimen sequenced in a study of cytomegalovirus exposure and HLA in healthy donors. Measured with immunoSEQ multiplex PCR; TCRdb has only the in-frame clones, and not every one. Counted here are 65,000 or so clones, 90% to 95% occurring once; the ten biggest clones make up 1% to 1.5%. The sequenced material came from PBMCs. The receptor source for this set is a young woman in good health and CMV-seronegative.

This chain joins TRBV6-1 and TRBJ2-2; 7 bases are a match to TRBD2. Germline assignment: CDR1 MNHNS and CDR2 SASEGT. This CDR3 is 14 amino acids long. With 5 bases clipped from V and 1 base from J, the junction kept 1 base outside the gene matches. CDR3 protein: CASSLAVNTGELFF. CDR3 nucleotides: TGTGCCAGCAGTCTAGCGGTGAACACCGGGGAGCTGTTTTTT.

The chain combines TRBV19 with TRBJ1-1; 8 bases agree with TRBD1. With V trimmed by 7 bases and J by 5 bases, 9 bases remained unmatched. The length of the CDR3 is 14 residues. CDR1 LNHDA and CDR2 SQIVND come from the germline V gene (reference sequence). CDR3 residues: CASTPQGARTEAFF. The CDR3 region has the DNA TGTGCCAGTACGCCGCAGGGGGCGCGGACTGAAGCTTTCTTT.

The gene calls are TRBV7-8 and TRBJ2-2, with TRBD2 identical over 7 bases. The V gene end was trimmed by 4 bases and the J gene end by 3 bases; junction bases not matched to a gene: 8. Germline CDR1 reads SGHVS; CDR2 reads FQNEAQ. The CDR3 runs to 16 residues. The CDR3 spells CASSSAEGRDTGELFF. CDR3 coding DNA: TGTGCCAGCAGCTCCGCGGAGGGGAGGGACACCGGGGAGCTGTTTTTT.

This clone has just one count. The V and J genes are TRBV7-9 and TRBJ2-7; weak D call: TRBD2 (6 bases). The CDR3 has 13 amino acids. Germline V gene lookup returns CDR1 SEHNR and CDR2 FQNEAQ (reference sequence). Between the trimmed V and J ends, which lost 2 bases and 7 bases, there was a span of 12 bases. For the CDR3, the DNA is TGTGCCAGCAGCTTACCTAGCGATTCGGAGCAGTACTTC. Amino acid sequence: CASSLPSDSEQYF. The whole variable domain, remainder taken from reference TRBV7-9 and TRBJ2-7, is DTGVSQNPRHKITKRGQNVTFRCDPISEHNRLYWYRQTLGQGPEFLTYFQNEAQLEKSRLLSDRFSAERPKGSFSTLEIQRTEQGDSAMYLCASSLPSDSEQYFGPGTRLTVT.

The rearrangement joins TRBV5-1 to TRBJ2-1; 8 bases match TRBD2. CDR1 SGHRS and CDR2 YFSETQ come from the germline V gene. V was pared by 2 bases and J by 5 bases, with 3 bases of the junction left unmatched. The CDR3 is made up of 14 amino acids. The CDR3 loop is CASSLAGENNEQFF. The CDR3 DNA is TGCGCCAGCAGCTTAGCGGGGGAAAACAATGAGCAGTTCTTC.

This chain connects TRBV4-2 to TRBJ2-1, with D tentatively TRBD2 (6 bases). The germline V gene encodes CDR1 LGHNA and CDR2 YNFKEQ. V was shortened by 1 base and J by 6 bases, with 16 bases between the two germline ends. The CDR3 is 16 amino acids. This CDR3 is CASSQGVSGAPNEQFF. The CDR3 DNA reads as TGTGCCAGCAGCCAAGGTGTGTCGGGAGCTCCCAATGAGCAGTTCTTC.

This clone came up a few times. The V and J genes are TRBV7-9 and TRBJ1-2; D is possibly TRBD1 (5 bases). Germline V gene data show CDR1 as SEHNR and CDR2 as FQNEAQ (reference sequence). This CDR3 contains 13 residues. The V end was cut by 5 bases, the J end by 8 bases, with 15 bases between. CDR3 protein: CASSQVGGLGYTF. Here the CDR3 DNA reads TGTGCCAGCAGCCAAGTCGGGGGATTAGGCTACACCTTC. Combining the CDR3 with reference TRBV7-9 and TRBJ1-2 gives the whole variable domain DTGVSQNPRHKITKRGQNVTFRCDPISEHNRLYWYRQTLGQGPEFLTYFQNEAQLEKSRLLSDRFSAERPKGSFSTLEIQRTEQGDSAMYLCASSQVGGLGYTFGSGTRLTVV.

The chain uses TRBV14 and TRBJ1-1, with D possibly TRBD1 on 5 matching bases. The CDR3 runs 15 residues. Trimming pared 3 bases from V and 6 bases from J, leaving 17 bases between. CDR1 is SGHDN and CDR2 is FVKESK in the germline V gene. CDR3 in DNA: TGTGCCAGCAGCCATCTTATGGGGGGAGGCCCTGAAGCTTTCTTT. Protein product: CASSHLMGGGPEAFF.

CDR3 region: CASSLLPGNTIYF. CDR3 in DNA: TGTGCCAGCAGTTTACTCCCTGGAAACACCATATATTTT. V is TRBV28 and J is TRBJ1-3; D ambiguous. This CDR3 comprises 13 residues. The V and J ends lost 2 bases and 2 bases respectively, with 4 bases between them. The germline V gene has CDR1 MDHEN and CDR2 SYDVKM.

DNA of the CDR3: TGTGCCAGCAGCTTGGCCACAGGGGTGGAAGAGACCCAGTACTTC. It is translated as CASSLATGVEETQYF. J is TRBJ2-5 and V is TRBV5-6, with 7 bases that match TRBD1. The length of the CDR3 is 15 residues. Germline CDR1 is SGHDT and CDR2 is YYEEEE. Trimming at V came to 0 bases and at J to 3 bases, leaving 5 bases not matched to a gene. Full variable domain (rest looked up from reference TRBV5-6 and TRBJ2-5): DAGVTQSPTHLIKTRGQQVTLRCSPKSGHDTVSWYQQALGQGPQFIFQYYEEEERQRGNFPDRFSGHQFPNYSSELNVNALLLGDSALYLCASSLATGVEETQYFGPGTRLLVL.

This clone was recorded only once. V gene TRBV5-4 combines with J gene TRBJ1-1; D gene ambiguous. Between the trimmed V and J ends, which lost 3 bases and 6 bases, there was a span of 12 bases. The CDR3 spans 13 residues. Germline values: CDR1 SGHNT, CDR2 YYREEE (reference sequence). The CDR3 spells CASSSTLTAEAFF. CDR3 DNA sequence: TGTGCCAGCAGCTCGACACTTACAGCTGAAGCTTTCTTT.

The gene calls are TRBV4-2 and TRBJ1-4; 8 bases line up with TRBD1. V was clipped by 3 bases and J by 8 bases; unmatched bases: 5. The CDR3 consists of 14 residues. Germline V CDR1 and CDR2: LGHNA, YNFKEQ. The CDR3 DNA reads TGTGCCAGCAGCCAGGACAGGGACTACGAAAAACTGTTTTTT. Translating gives CASSQDRDYEKLFF.

The V call is TRBV7-9, the J call TRBJ1-4; the match to TRBD1 covers 9 bases. CDR3 length equals 15 residues. Germline-derived CDR1 and CDR2 are SEHNR and FQNEAQ (reference sequence). J gave up 8 bases and V 3 bases, and 7 bases lay outside the gene matches. The CDR3, as DNA: TGTGCCAGCAGCTTCGGGGACAGGGATGAAGAAAAACTGTTTTTT. Protein product: CASSFGDRDEEKLFF.

The chain uses TRBV13 and TRBJ1-6; a weak D match, TRBD1 (5 bases). Germline V lookup: CDR1 PRHDT, CDR2 FYEKMQ (reference sequence). This CDR3 spans 16 amino acids. Trimming left V 0 bases short and J 5 bases short, with 11 bases between. This CDR3 is CASSLGLQENNSPLHF. CDR3 DNA sequence: TGTGCCAGCAGCTTAGGCCTACAGGAAAATAATTCACCCCTCCACTTT.

This clone was seen just once. The chain joins TRBV29-1 to TRBJ2-2, with TRBD2 matching over 11 bases. The CDR3 has 16 residues. Germline V CDR1 and CDR2: SQVTM, ANQGSEA. Trimming removed 2 bases from V and 8 bases from J; junction bases left unmatched: 10. The CDR3 loop reads CSVEPRLAGGLGELFF. The CDR3 coding sequence is TGCAGCGTTGAACCCCGCCTAGCGGGAGGTCTGGGGGAGCTGTTTTTT.

The rearrangement joins TRBV29-1 to TRBJ2-5, with D tentatively TRBD2 (6 bases). This CDR3 contains 15 residues. CDR1 and CDR2 (germline): SQVTM, ANQGSEA. V was cut by 6 bases and J by 7 bases, with 24 bases left in between. In DNA form, the CDR3 reads TGCAGCGTCCTGGGGAGGAGGGGCGCCGAAGGGACCCAGTACTTC. Translation: CSVLGRRGAEGTQYF.

The chain carries TRBV6-4 and TRBJ2-1, with D possibly TRBD2 on 5 matching bases. The CDR3 extends over 14 amino acids. The V gene's germline CDR1 is MRHNA and CDR2 SNTAGT. Deletions cut 4 bases from V and 10 bases from J, with 17 bases between. The CDR3 coding sequence is TGTGCCAGCAGTGTTGGTAGCGAGGGCCGAGAGCAGTTCTTC. Translating gives CASSVGSEGREQFF.

This chain uses TRBV29-1 with TRBJ1-2, with a possible D match to TRBD1 (6 bases). With 2 bases removed from V and 2 bases from J, the gap between germline ends came to 9 bases. This CDR3 comprises 13 residues. Germline V gene data show CDR1 as SQVTM and CDR2 as ANQGSEA. In DNA form, the CDR3 reads TGCAGCGTTGAAACAGGGCCAAACTATGGCTACACCTTC. It specifies CSVETGPNYGYTF.

This clone was counted between two and nine times. The rearrangement links TRBV6-4 to TRBJ2-3; 10 bases fit TRBD2. The CDR3 totals 14 residues. J was trimmed by 4 bases and V by 3 bases; bases with no gene match: 1. Germline lookup yields CDR1 MRHNA and CDR2 SNTAGT. Written as DNA, the CDR3 is TGTGCCAGCAGTGAAGGACTAGCGGCAGATACGCAGTATTTT. This encodes CASSEGLAADTQYF.

CDR3 in amino acids: CSGGTSGARTDTQYF. CDR3 DNA: TGCAGCGGAGGGACTAGCGGAGCCCGGACAGATACGCAGTATTTT. This chain links TRBV29-1 with TRBJ2-3; 11 bases match TRBD2. Losses at the gene ends were 7 bases for V and 3 bases for J; bases not matched to a gene: 9. The CDR3 extends over 15 amino acids. CDR1 is SQVTM, CDR2 ANQGSEA, per germline.